This T cell receptor (beta chain) was identified during a study of graft-versus-host responses after intestinal transplantation. CDR1 MNHEY and CDR2 SVGAGI come from the germline V gene. CDR3 length: 15 residues. Between the trimmed V and J ends, which lost 2 bases and 3 bases, there was a span of 8 bases. Repertoires were generated with immunoSEQ multiplex PCR, while TCRdb's copy carries only in-frame clones and drops some. Among 35,000 to 45,000 clones listed, roughly 93% were seen once. The sample was PBMCs, taken around 720 days after intestinal transplantation. V is TRBV6-5 and J is TRBJ2-6; D unclear. The receptor was isolated from a human patient who received an intestinal transplant, so some T cells may come from the graft donor. The CDR3, as DNA: TGTGCCAGCAGTTACGTAGTGGATGGGGCCAACGTCCTGACTTTC. It yields the protein CASSYVVDGANVLTF.